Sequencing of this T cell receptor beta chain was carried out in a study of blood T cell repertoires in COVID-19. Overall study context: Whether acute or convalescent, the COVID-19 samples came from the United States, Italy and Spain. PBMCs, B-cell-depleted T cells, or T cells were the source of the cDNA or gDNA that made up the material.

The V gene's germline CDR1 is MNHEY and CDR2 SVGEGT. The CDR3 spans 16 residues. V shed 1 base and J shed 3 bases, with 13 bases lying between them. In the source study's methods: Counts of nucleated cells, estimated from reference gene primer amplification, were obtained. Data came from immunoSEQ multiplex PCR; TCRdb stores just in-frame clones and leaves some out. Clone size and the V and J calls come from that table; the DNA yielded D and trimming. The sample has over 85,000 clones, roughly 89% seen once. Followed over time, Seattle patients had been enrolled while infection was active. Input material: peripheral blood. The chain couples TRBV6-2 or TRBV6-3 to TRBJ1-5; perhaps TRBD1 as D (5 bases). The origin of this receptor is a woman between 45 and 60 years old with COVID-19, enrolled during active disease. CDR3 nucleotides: TGTGCCAGCAGTTACTGGGCAGGGTCGGACAATCAGCCCCAGCATTTT. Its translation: CASSYWAGSDNQPQHF.